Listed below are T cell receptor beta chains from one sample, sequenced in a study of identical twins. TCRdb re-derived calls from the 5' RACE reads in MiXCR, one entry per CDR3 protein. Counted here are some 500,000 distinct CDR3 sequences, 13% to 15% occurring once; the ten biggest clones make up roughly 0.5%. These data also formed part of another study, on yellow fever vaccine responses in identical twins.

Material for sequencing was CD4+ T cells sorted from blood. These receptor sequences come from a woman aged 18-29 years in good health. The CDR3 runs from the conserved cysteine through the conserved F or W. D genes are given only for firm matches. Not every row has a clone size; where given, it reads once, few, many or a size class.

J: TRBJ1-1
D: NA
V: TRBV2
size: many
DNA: TGTGCCAGCAGCCGACAGTTGAACACTGAAGCTTTCTTT
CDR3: CASSRQLNTEAFF

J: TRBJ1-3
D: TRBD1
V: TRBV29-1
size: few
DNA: TGCAGCGTTTCAGGGGGGGCGACTGGAAACACCATATATTTT
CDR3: CSVSGGATGNTIYF

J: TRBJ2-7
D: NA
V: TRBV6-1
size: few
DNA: TGTGCCAGCAGTGAAATCGAAGCGCCCATCTACGAGCAGTACTTC
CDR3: CASSEIEAPIYEQYF

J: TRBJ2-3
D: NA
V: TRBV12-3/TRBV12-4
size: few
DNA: TGTGCCAGCAGTTATGCGGGACTCCCCACAGATACGCAGTATTTT
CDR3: CASSYAGLPTDTQYF

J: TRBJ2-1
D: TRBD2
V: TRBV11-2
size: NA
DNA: TGTGCCAGCAGCCTGCGGTTTGGAGTAGCGGGGGGGCTCTCCAATGAGCAGTTCTTC
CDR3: CASSLRFGVAGGLSNEQFF

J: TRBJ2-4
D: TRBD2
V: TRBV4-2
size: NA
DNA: TGTGCCAGCAGCCAAGAGTTGCGGGAGGGTTTCAGAGCCAAAAACATTCAGTACTTC
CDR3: CASSQELREGFRAKNIQYF

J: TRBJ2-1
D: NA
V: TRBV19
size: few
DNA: TGTGCCAGTCTCTTGAAACGCGTTAATGAGCAGTTCTTC
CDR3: CASLLKRVNEQFF

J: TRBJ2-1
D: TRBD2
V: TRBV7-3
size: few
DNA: TGTGCCAGCAGCCCGAGACTAGCGGGGGCTCGCTCCTACAATGAGCAGTTCTTC
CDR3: CASSPRLAGARSYNEQFF

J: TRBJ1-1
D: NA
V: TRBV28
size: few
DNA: TGTGCCAGCAGTACCCAGACAGTCCTGAACACTGAAGCTTTCTTT
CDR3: CASSTQTVLNTEAFF

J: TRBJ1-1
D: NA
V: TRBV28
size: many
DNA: TGTGCCAGCAGTGTAAGGGGTAGGGGCAAGACTGAAGCTTTCTTT
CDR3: CASSVRGRGKTEAFF

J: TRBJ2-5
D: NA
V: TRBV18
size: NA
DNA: TGTGCCAGCTCACCACCGCAACGTCCGGGGGAGACCCAGTACTTC
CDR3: CASSPPQRPGETQYF

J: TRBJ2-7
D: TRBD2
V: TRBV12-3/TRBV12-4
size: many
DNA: TGTGCCAGTCGCCCCTATCTAGCGGGAGACGAGCAGTACTTC
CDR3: CASRPYLAGDEQYF

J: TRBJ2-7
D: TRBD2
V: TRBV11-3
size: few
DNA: TGTGCCAGCAGCTCGGGACTAGCGGCCGAGCAGTACTTC
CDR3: CASSSGLAAEQYF

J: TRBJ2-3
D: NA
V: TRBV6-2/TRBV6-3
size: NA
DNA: TGTGCCAGCGCCCAGGCTGTGGATACGCAGTATTTT
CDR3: CASAQAVDTQYF

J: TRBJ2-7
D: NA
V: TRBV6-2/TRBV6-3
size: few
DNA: TGTGCCAGCGGGGCAGGACCTACCTACGAGCAGTACTTC
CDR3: CASGAGPTYEQYF

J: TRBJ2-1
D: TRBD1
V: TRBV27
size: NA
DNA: TGTGCCAGCAGTTTACTTCCAGGGGGCCAGCGGGTTTACAATGAGCAGTTCTTC
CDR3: CASSLLPGGQRVYNEQFF

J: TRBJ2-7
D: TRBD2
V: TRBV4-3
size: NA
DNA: TGCGCCAGCAGCCAGATACTAGCGCCGGAGAAGGGTGAGCAGTACTTC
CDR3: CASSQILAPEKGEQYF

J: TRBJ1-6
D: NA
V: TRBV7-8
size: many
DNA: TGTGCCAGCAGCTTAGAAGGGAATTCACCCCTCCACTTT
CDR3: CASSLEGNSPLHF

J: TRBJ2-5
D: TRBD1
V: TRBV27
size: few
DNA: TGTGCCAGCAGTTGGGCTGACAGGGGCTTCCAGTACTTC
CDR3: CASSWADRGFQYF

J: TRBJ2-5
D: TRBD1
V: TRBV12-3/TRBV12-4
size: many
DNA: TGTGCCAGCAGCCTATCGACAGGGGGGCGGCGAGAGACCCAGTACTTC
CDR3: CASSLSTGGRRETQYF

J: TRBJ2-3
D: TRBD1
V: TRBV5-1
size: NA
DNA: TGCGCCAGCAGCCCGGGACAGATCACAGATACGCAGTATTTT
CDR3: CASSPGQITDTQYF

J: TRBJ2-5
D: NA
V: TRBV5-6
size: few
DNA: TGTGCCAGCAGCTTCCCAAAACGGGACGGGGGACTGAACACTTTGGAGACCCAGTACTTC
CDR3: CASSFPKRDGGLNTLETQYF

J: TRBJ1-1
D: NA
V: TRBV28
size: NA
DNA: TGTGCCAGCAGTTTAAGAATCTCGGAAGCTTTCTTT
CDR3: CASSLRISEAFF

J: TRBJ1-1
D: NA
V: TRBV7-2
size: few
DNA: TGTGCCAGCAGCTTATTGCATCTACACACTGAAGCTTTCTTT
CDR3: CASSLLHLHTEAFF

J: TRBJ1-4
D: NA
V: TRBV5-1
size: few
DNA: TGCGCCAGCAGCTTGTCAGATGCAACTAATGAAAAACTGTTTTTT
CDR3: CASSLSDATNEKLFF

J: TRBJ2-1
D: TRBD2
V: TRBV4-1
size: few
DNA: TGCGCCAGCAGCCAAGCATGGACTAGCGGGGGGAACAATGAGCAGTTCTTC
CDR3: CASSQAWTSGGNNEQFF

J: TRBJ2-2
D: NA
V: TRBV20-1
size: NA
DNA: TGCAGTGCCCCGGGGCTAGCGCCGGGCCAGACCTTCGGGGAGCTGTTTTTT
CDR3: CSAPGLAPGQTFGELFF

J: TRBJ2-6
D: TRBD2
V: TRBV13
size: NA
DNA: TGTGCCTGCAGCTTAGCGGGGGGGTCGACTCTCTCTGGGGCCAACGTCCTGACTTTC
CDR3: CACSLAGGSTLSGANVLTF

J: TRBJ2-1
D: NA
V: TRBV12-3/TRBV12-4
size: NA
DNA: TGTGCCAGCAGTTTCGGACTGAATGAGCAGTTCTTC
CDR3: CASSFGLNEQFF

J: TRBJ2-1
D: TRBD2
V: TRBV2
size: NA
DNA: TGTGCCAGCAGGCCGACTAGCGGGAGGTTCGGTGAGCAGTTCTTC
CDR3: CASRPTSGRFGEQFF

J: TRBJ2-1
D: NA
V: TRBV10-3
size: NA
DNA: TGTGCCATCAGTGTTTCGAGCAATGAGCAGTTCTTC
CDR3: CAISVSSNEQFF

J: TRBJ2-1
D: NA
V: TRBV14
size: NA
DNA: TGTGCCAGCAGCCAAGATAGGCTAGTTAATGAGCAGTTCTTC
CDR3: CASSQDRLVNEQFF

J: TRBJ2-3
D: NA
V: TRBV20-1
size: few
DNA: TGCAGTGCTAGCGGGCTGGGAAGCACAGATACGCAGTATTTT
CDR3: CSASGLGSTDTQYF

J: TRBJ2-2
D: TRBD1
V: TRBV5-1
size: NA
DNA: TGCGCCAGCAGGGACGGACAGGGGGTTAGTTCTGGCACCGGGGAGCTGTTTTTT
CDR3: CASRDGQGVSSGTGELFF

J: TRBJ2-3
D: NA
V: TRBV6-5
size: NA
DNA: TGTGCCAGCAGTTATAAGGGCTTGGATACGCAGTATTTT
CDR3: CASSYKGLDTQYF

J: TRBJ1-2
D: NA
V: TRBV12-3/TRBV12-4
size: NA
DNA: TGTGCCAGCAGTTACAGGGTAGCTAACTATGGCTACACCTTC
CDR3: CASSYRVANYGYTF

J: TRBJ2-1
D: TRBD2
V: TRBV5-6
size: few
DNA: TGTGCCAGCAGCTTACGGACTAGCGGGGGTTACAATGAGCAGTTCTTC
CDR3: CASSLRTSGGYNEQFF

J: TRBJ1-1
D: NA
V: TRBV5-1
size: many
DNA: TGCGCCAGCAGTCCGATTCGAGCGGTCGAAGCTTTCTTT
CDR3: CASSPIRAVEAFF

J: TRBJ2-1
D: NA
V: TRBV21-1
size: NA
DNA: TGTGCCAGCACCGGGACTAGCGAGTACAATGAGCAGTTCTTC
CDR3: CASTGTSEYNEQFF

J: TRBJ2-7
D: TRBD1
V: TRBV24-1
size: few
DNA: TGTGCCACCAGTGACCCCGGGACAGACTACGAGCAGTACTTC
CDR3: CATSDPGTDYEQYF

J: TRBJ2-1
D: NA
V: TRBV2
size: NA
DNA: TGTGCCAGCAGTGGGCTTTCCAATGAGCAGTTCTTC
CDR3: CASSGLSNEQFF

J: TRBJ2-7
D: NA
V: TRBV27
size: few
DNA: TGTGCCAGCAGTTTAAGGCCCCCTCGGACTAATCCCTACGAGCAGTACTTC
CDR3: CASSLRPPRTNPYEQYF

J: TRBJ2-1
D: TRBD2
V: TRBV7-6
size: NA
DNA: TGTGCCAGCAGCGCTCTAGCGGGAGGAACGGGCTCCTACAATGAGCAGTTCTTC
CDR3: CASSALAGGTGSYNEQFF

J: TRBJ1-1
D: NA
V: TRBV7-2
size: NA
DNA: TGTGCCAGCAGCCCGCACCAGGGAGGGAAGACTGAAGCTTTCTTT
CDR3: CASSPHQGGKTEAFF

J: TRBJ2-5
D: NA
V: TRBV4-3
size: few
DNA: TGCGCCAGCAGCCAAGACAGGTTCCTGTCGAGTGACCAAGAGACCCAGTACTTC
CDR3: CASSQDRFLSSDQETQYF

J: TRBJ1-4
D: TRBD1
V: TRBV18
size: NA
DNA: TGTGCCAGCTCCCTCTACTCCGGGACAGGGGTCCAGAAGGAAAAACTGTTTTTT
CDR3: CASSLYSGTGVQKEKLFF

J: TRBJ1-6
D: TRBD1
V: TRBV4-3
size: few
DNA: TGCGCCAGCAGCCAAGACGGGACAGGGAATTCACCCCTCCACTTT
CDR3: CASSQDGTGNSPLHF

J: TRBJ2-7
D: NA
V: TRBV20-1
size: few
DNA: TGCAGTGCGTCCATCGAACAGGGCCTAACCTACGAGCAGTACTTC
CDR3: CSASIEQGLTYEQYF

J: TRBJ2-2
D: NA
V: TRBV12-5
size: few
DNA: TGTGCTAGTGGTCCAGACCGGCCCGGGAAGCTGTTTTTT
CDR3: CASGPDRPGKLFF

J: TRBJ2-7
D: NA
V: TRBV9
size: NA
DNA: TGTGCCAGCAGCGTAGCGGTCGGCCTTTACGAGCAGTACTTC
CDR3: CASSVAVGLYEQYF

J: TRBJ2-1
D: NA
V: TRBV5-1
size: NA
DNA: TGCGCCAGCAGCTTGGGCTCCGCGGGGCCTTACAATGAGCAGTTCTTC
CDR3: CASSLGSAGPYNEQFF

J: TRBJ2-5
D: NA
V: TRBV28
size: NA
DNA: TGTGCCAGCAGCACTAGGAGGGTGGGGGAGACCCAGTACTTC
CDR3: CASSTRRVGETQYF